This T cell receptor (beta chain) was sequenced in a study of Graves' ophthalmopathy and Graves' hyperthyroidism. Only a few counts were recorded for this clonotype. The TCR beta CDR3 regions underwent amplification from RNA transcripts. HTBI-primed RT-PCR formed the first round, and a multiplex PCR formed the second. TCRdb re-derived calls from the multiplex PCR reads in MiXCR, one entry per CDR3 protein. The repertoire holds about 620,000 distinct CDR3 sequences, with 22% as singletons. Hyperthyroidism was classified as stable if no ophthalmopathy occurred within 18 months of follow-up. Pregnant or lactating patients and those with other autoimmune diseases or uncontrolled infections were excluded. Trimming took 1 base from V and 5 from J, leaving 8 bases between them. This CDR3 has 13 amino acids. CDR1 is MNHEY, CDR2 SVGAGI, per germline.

The sequence was obtained from a woman under 30 with stable Graves' hyperthyroidism. Some clones in this sample may be carry-over from other donors' samples. The chain employs TRBV6-5 and TRBJ1-1; D uncertain. The sample consisted of peripheral blood. DNA for the CDR3: TGTGCCAGCAGTTACTATCCGGCGACTGAAGCTTTCTTT. Translation: CASSYYPATEAFF.